These T cell receptor beta chains were read from a single sample in a study of OX40 agonist ivuxolimab in advanced cancers. Sequencing was performed with immunoSEQ multiplex PCR; in TCRdb, only in-frame clones are kept and a portion is missing. Here the sample spans roughly 50,000 clones, about 89% being singletons. This specimen was CD4+ or CD8+ T cells sorted from blood, taken in a trial of the OX40 agonist ivuxolimab. The receptors shown here come from an adult with an advanced solid tumor such as melanoma, head and neck, liver or kidney cancer. CDR3s include the opening cysteine and the closing phenylalanine or tryptophan. A D gene is named only where the DNA matches it firmly. Size is stated for part of the rows, as once, few or many counts, or as a class when the clone is expanded.

J: TRBJ2-3
D: NA
V: TRBV5-6
size: NA
CDR3: CASSLGLGRVPDTQYF
DNA: TGTGCCAGCAGCTTGGGCTTGGGACGAGTCCCAGATACGCAGTATTTT

J: TRBJ2-3
D: TRBD2
V: TRBV19
size: NA
CDR3: CASSGRGLAGGSAQYF
DNA: TGTGCCAGTAGTGGTAGGGGACTAGCGGGAGGAAGTGCGCAGTATTTT

J: TRBJ1-4
D: TRBD1
V: TRBV14
size: once
CDR3: CASSRDSAYEKLFF
DNA: TGTGCCAGCAGTCGGGACAGCGCTTATGAAAAACTGTTTTTT

J: TRBJ2-2
D: NA
V: TRBV29-1
size: once
CDR3: CSVVFGNTGELFF
DNA: TGCAGCGTTGTGTTCGGTAACACCGGGGAGCTGTTTTTT

J: TRBJ1-6
D: TRBD1
V: TRBV19
size: NA
CDR3: CAGGQGPGASPLHF
DNA: TGTGCGGGGGGACAGGGGCCGGGGGCATCACCCCTCCACTTT

J: TRBJ1-4
D: NA
V: TRBV18
size: NA
CDR3: CASSSSGLNEKLFF
DNA: TGTGCCAGCTCATCGTCCGGACTTAATGAAAAACTGTTTTTT

J: TRBJ1-3
D: NA
V: TRBV6-1
size: NA
CDR3: CASSMTGTVGNTIYF
DNA: TGTGCCAGCAGTATGACGGGTACAGTTGGAAACACCATATATTTT

J: TRBJ1-1
D: TRBD1
V: TRBV18
size: NA
CDR3: CASSRQGTEAFF
DNA: TGTGCCAGCTCGAGACAGGGGACTGAAGCTTTCTTT

J: TRBJ2-3
D: NA
V: TRBV5-1
size: NA
CDR3: CASSFQVQTDTQYF
DNA: TGCGCCAGCAGCTTTCAGGTCCAAACAGATACGCAGTATTTT

J: TRBJ2-1
D: NA
V: TRBV4-2
size: NA
CDR3: CASSSQDYNEQFF
DNA: TGTGCCAGCAGCTCCCAGGACTACAATGAGCAGTTCTTC

J: TRBJ2-7
D: NA
V: TRBV7-9
size: NA
CDR3: CASSSRDRARQYF
DNA: TGTGCCAGCAGCTCCCGGGACCGAGCCCGGCAGTACTTC

J: TRBJ1-2
D: NA
V: TRBV7-9
size: NA
CDR3: CASSLAGSGGSNGYTF
DNA: TGTGCCAGCAGCTTAGCGGGTTCCGGGGGCAGCAATGGCTACACCTTC

J: TRBJ2-2
D: NA
V: TRBV9
size: NA
CDR3: CASERGLFTGELFF
DNA: TGTGCCAGCGAAAGGGGACTTTTCACCGGGGAGCTGTTTTTT

J: TRBJ2-7
D: NA
V: TRBV18
size: NA
CDR3: CASSSDTAYEQYF
DNA: TGTGCCAGCTCATCCGACACAGCCTACGAGCAGTACTTC

J: TRBJ1-2
D: NA
V: TRBV9
size: NA
CDR3: CASSAQTDFNYGYTF
DNA: TGTGCCAGCAGCGCCCAGACAGACTTTAACTATGGCTACACCTTC

J: TRBJ2-2
D: NA
V: TRBV5-5
size: NA
CDR3: CASSLRVRANTGELFF
DNA: TGTGCCAGCAGCTTGCGGGTTCGGGCGAACACCGGGGAGCTGTTTTTT

J: TRBJ1-6
D: TRBD1
V: TRBV29-1
size: NA
CDR3: CSVEVDREGPLHF
DNA: TGCAGCGTTGAAGTGGACAGGGAGGGACCCCTCCACTTT

J: TRBJ1-1
D: TRBD1
V: TRBV5-6
size: NA
CDR3: CASSLTPGTGSFTEAFF
DNA: TGTGCCAGCAGCCTGACCCCGGGGACAGGGTCCTTCACTGAAGCTTTCTTT

J: TRBJ2-2
D: NA
V: TRBV28
size: NA
CDR3: CASSLDAGGELFF
DNA: TGTGCCAGCAGCCTAGATGCGGGCGGGGAGCTGTTTTTT

J: TRBJ1-4
D: TRBD1
V: TRBV27
size: NA
CDR3: CASSFFGTGEKLFF
DNA: TGTGCCAGCAGTTTCTTCGGGACAGGTGAAAAACTGTTTTTT

J: TRBJ2-1
D: TRBD2
V: TRBV30
size: NA
CDR3: CAWGKGLVSGNEQFF
DNA: TGTGCCTGGGGGAAAGGACTAGTTTCTGGGAATGAGCAGTTCTTC

J: TRBJ2-2
D: TRBD2
V: TRBV13
size: NA
CDR3: CASSLFFAGANTGELFF
DNA: TGTGCCAGCAGCTTGTTTTTTGCGGGGGCGAACACCGGGGAGCTGTTTTTT

J: TRBJ2-7
D: NA
V: TRBV6-5
size: once
CDR3: CASSYSTGTTYEQYF
DNA: TGTGCCAGCAGTTACTCTACGGGAACCACCTACGAGCAGTACTTC

J: TRBJ1-5
D: TRBD1
V: TRBV5-1
size: NA
CDR3: CASSSTGGDQPQHF
DNA: TGCGCCAGCAGCTCGACAGGGGGGGACCAGCCCCAGCATTTT

J: TRBJ1-2
D: NA
V: TRBV6-1
size: NA
CDR3: CASSEKGGGGYTF
DNA: TGTGCCAGCAGTGAAAAAGGGGGGGGTGGCTACACCTTC

J: TRBJ2-2
D: NA
V: TRBV28
size: once
CDR3: CASSERRGELFF
DNA: TGTGCCAGCAGCGAGCGGCGGGGAGAGCTGTTTTTT

J: TRBJ2-1
D: NA
V: TRBV5-1
size: NA
CDR3: CASSLGRHNEQFF
DNA: TGCGCCAGCAGCTTGGGCAGGCACAATGAGCAGTTCTTC

J: TRBJ2-2
D: NA
V: TRBV5-4
size: NA
CDR3: CASSFGGSTGELFF
DNA: TGTGCCAGCAGCTTTGGGGGGAGCACCGGGGAGCTGTTTTTT

J: TRBJ2-3
D: TRBD2
V: TRBV2
size: NA
CDR3: CASSDGGGTDTQYF
DNA: TGTGCCAGCAGTGATGGGGGGGGCACAGATACGCAGTATTTT

J: TRBJ2-3
D: TRBD2
V: TRBV28
size: NA
CDR3: CASSLLGLAGQSTDTQYF
DNA: TGTGCCAGCAGTTTGTTAGGACTAGCGGGGCAAAGCACAGATACGCAGTATTTT

J: TRBJ1-1
D: NA
V: TRBV2
size: NA
CDR3: CARGQGPNTEAFF
DNA: TGTGCTCGGGGGCAGGGGCCGAACACTGAAGCTTTCTTT

J: TRBJ2-1
D: NA
V: TRBV7-9
size: NA
CDR3: CASSFQGSYNEQFF
DNA: TGTGCCAGCAGCTTCCAGGGGTCCTACAATGAGCAGTTCTTC

J: TRBJ2-5
D: NA
V: TRBV19
size: NA
CDR3: CASSIDLGYAETQYF
DNA: TGTGCCAGTAGTATAGATCTGGGGTACGCAGAGACCCAGTACTTC

J: TRBJ1-1
D: NA
V: TRBV2
size: NA
CDR3: CASTRAVNTEAFF
DNA: TGTGCCAGCACCAGGGCAGTCAACACTGAAGCTTTCTTT

J: TRBJ2-1
D: TRBD2
V: TRBV11-2
size: NA
CDR3: CASSPSGANEQFF
DNA: TGTGCCAGCAGCCCTAGCGGGGCCAATGAGCAGTTCTTC

J: TRBJ1-3
D: TRBD1
V: TRBV5-4
size: NA
CDR3: CASSLGQGVGNTIYF
DNA: TGTGCCAGCAGTTTGGGACAGGGCGTGGGAAACACCATATATTTT

J: TRBJ1-6
D: NA
V: TRBV6-5
size: NA
CDR3: CASSYSGQGGSPLHF
DNA: TGTGCCAGCAGTTACTCCGGGCAGGGTGGTTCACCCCTCCACTTT

J: TRBJ2-7
D: TRBD1
V: TRBV7-2
size: NA
CDR3: CASSLRTGGVYEQYF
DNA: TGTGCCAGCAGCTTACGGACAGGGGGGGTCTACGAGCAGTACTTC

J: TRBJ1-1
D: NA
V: TRBV18
size: once
CDR3: CASSPGGNTEAFF
DNA: TGTGCCAGCTCACCAGGGGGGAACACTGAAGCTTTCTTT

J: TRBJ2-4
D: NA
V: TRBV5-6
size: NA
CDR3: CASSPWQGNIQYF
DNA: TGTGCCAGCAGCCCCTGGCAGGGGAACATTCAGTACTTC

J: TRBJ2-2
D: TRBD2
V: TRBV5-1
size: NA
CDR3: CASSYGSGVTGELFF
DNA: TGCGCCAGCAGCTATGGTAGCGGGGTCACCGGGGAGCTGTTTTTT

J: TRBJ1-3
D: NA
V: TRBV7-8
size: NA
CDR3: CASSWPRGANSGNTIYF
DNA: TGTGCCAGCAGTTGGCCCAGGGGAGCGAACTCTGGAAACACCATATATTTT

J: TRBJ1-2
D: NA
V: TRBV28
size: once
CDR3: CAYSRPGSYGYTF
DNA: TGTGCCTACTCCCGTCCTGGGAGCTATGGCTACACCTTC

J: TRBJ2-1
D: NA
V: TRBV5-1
size: few
CDR3: CASSWVVGGNNEQFF
DNA: TGCGCCAGCAGCTGGGTAGTCGGGGGAAACAATGAGCAGTTCTTC

J: TRBJ2-7
D: NA
V: TRBV2
size: NA
CDR3: CASSEFGSEQYF
DNA: TGTGCCAGCAGTGAGTTTGGGAGCGAGCAGTACTTC

J: TRBJ2-1
D: NA
V: TRBV27
size: NA
CDR3: CASSLTLYNEQFF
DNA: TGTGCCAGCAGTCTGACACTTTACAATGAGCAGTTCTTC

J: TRBJ2-5
D: NA
V: TRBV5-4
size: NA
CDR3: CASSLEWRAETQYF
DNA: TGTGCCAGCAGCTTGGAGTGGCGGGCCGAGACCCAGTACTTC

J: TRBJ2-7
D: NA
V: TRBV5-1
size: NA
CDR3: CASSWGVGYEQYF
DNA: TGCGCCAGCAGTTGGGGAGTTGGGTACGAGCAGTACTTC

J: TRBJ2-3
D: TRBD2
V: TRBV5-4
size: NA
CDR3: CASSSPVAGGGDTQYF
DNA: TGTGCCAGCAGCTCACCCGTAGCGGGGGGAGGAGATACGCAGTATTTT

J: TRBJ2-3
D: NA
V: TRBV5-4
size: NA
CDR3: CASSLIPRADTQYF
DNA: TGTGCCAGCAGCCTGATTCCGCGTGCAGATACGCAGTATTTT

J: TRBJ1-6
D: NA
V: TRBV6-5
size: NA
CDR3: CASSYWDRNSPLHF
DNA: TGTGCCAGCAGTTATTGGGATCGGAATTCACCCCTCCACTTT

J: TRBJ1-1
D: NA
V: TRBV6-5
size: NA
CDR3: CASSYGGGSAEAFF
DNA: TGTGCCAGCAGTTACGGAGGCGGATCCGCTGAAGCTTTCTTT

J: TRBJ2-1
D: TRBD2
V: TRBV7-2
size: few
CDR3: CASSLRRLAGGGNEQFF
DNA: TGTGCCAGCAGCTTACGACGGCTAGCGGGAGGAGGGAATGAGCAGTTCTTC

J: TRBJ2-7
D: TRBD1
V: TRBV5-6
size: NA
CDR3: CASSPTMGQFSYEQYF
DNA: TGTGCCAGCAGCCCGACCATGGGACAGTTTTCCTACGAGCAGTACTTC

J: TRBJ2-7
D: NA
V: TRBV15
size: NA
CDR3: CATSSWAGKQYF
DNA: TGTGCCACCAGCAGCTGGGCCGGTAAGCAGTACTTC